The 21 T cell receptor beta chains below were found in one sample sequenced in a study of neoadjuvant anti-PD-1 for oral cavity cancer. Some clones are missing from TCRdb's copy, which holds only in-frame ones; the method was immunoSEQ multiplex PCR. This table holds around 11,000 clones, under 65% found once. Sequenced material: tumor tissue, taken before nivolumab (anti-PD-1) treatment. These receptors all stem from a person aged 40 to 85 with oral cavity squamous cell carcinoma.

This chain uses TRBV19 with TRBJ2-1, with 8 bases identical to TRBD2. V gave up 9 bases and J gave up 5 bases; unmatched junction bases: 6. Germline V CDR1 and CDR2: LNHDA, SQIVND (reference sequence). This CDR3 region has 13 residues. The chain's CDR3 is CASKRGPDNEQFF. The CDR3, as DNA: TGTGCCAGCAAGCGGGGGCCGGACAATGAGCAGTTCTTC.

Only a few counts were recorded for this clone. The rearrangement links TRBV28 to TRBJ1-1; the D is unclear. The CDR3 is 12 amino acids. V dropped 3 bases and J dropped 11 bases, with 13 bases sitting between them. Germline lookup yields CDR1 MDHEN and CDR2 SYDVKM. CDR3 DNA: TGTGCCAGCAGTTTGCGGGCAACTCCTGCTTTCTTT. Its protein is CASSLRATPAFF.

The chain has TRBV5-1 and TRBJ2-3; 10 bases align to TRBD1. The germline V gene encodes CDR1 SGHRS and CDR2 YFSETQ. V lost 3 bases, J lost 1 base, and 8 bases stayed unmatched. The CDR3 has 17 amino acids. The DNA for the CDR3 is TGCGCCAGCAGCTCCGCCGGGACAGGGGAAGGCACAGATACGCAGTATTTT. Translating gives CASSSAGTGEGTDTQYF.

A few counts support this clone. The chain links TRBV30 to TRBJ2-7; D is uncertain. Trimming stripped 0 bases from V and 6 bases from J, with 15 bases between. CDR1 and CDR2 (germline): GTSNPN, SVGIG (reference sequence). CDR3 length: 14 residues. Written as DNA, the CDR3 is TGTGCCTGGAGTGTGGCTTCTTTCCGAGGCGAGCAGTACTTC. Translation: CAWSVASFRGEQYF.

The chain employs TRBV20-1 and TRBJ1-5; D might be TRBD1 (5 bases). CDR1 and CDR2 (germline): DFQATT, SNEGSKA (reference sequence). CDR3 size: 11 residues. V shed 5 bases and J shed 11 bases, with 13 bases lying between them. CDR3 amino acids: CSAGTLDAQHF. The CDR3 DNA reads as TGCAGTGCTGGGACCCTAGATGCCCAGCATTTT.

This chain connects TRBV30 to TRBJ1-4; tentatively, D is TRBD1 (5 bases). Germline CDR1 GTSNPN, CDR2 SVGIG (reference sequence). The CDR3 loop spans 14 amino acids. V lost 5 bases and J lost 4, with 14 bases in between. CDR3 amino acids: CAWRSGTRNEKLFF. The CDR3 DNA is TGTGCCTGGCGTAGCGGGACCCGTAATGAAAAACTGTTTTTT.

The genes are TRBV5-8 and TRBJ1-6; D might be TRBD1 (5 bases). The CDR3 runs to 17 residues. V was shortened by 1 base and J by 9 bases, with 20 bases between the two germline ends. Looked up from germline, CDR1 is SGHTS and CDR2 is YDEGEE. CDR3 nucleotide sequence: TGTGCCAGCAGCTTGCCCGGGACCGGGGCCCCCAGTTCACCCCTCCACTTT. Its translation: CASSLPGTGAPSSPLHF.

The genes are TRBV19 and TRBJ1-3, with D unclear. Germline V gene data show CDR1 as LNHDA and CDR2 as SQIVND (reference sequence). The V gene lost 9 bases and the J gene lost 1 base, with 7 bases spanning the gap. This CDR3 contains 12 residues. DNA for the CDR3: TGTGCCAGCCGACCTTCTGGAAACACCATATATTTT. Residues: CASRPSGNTIYF. Full variable domain (remainder filled in from reference TRBV19 and TRBJ1-3): DGGITQSPKYLFRKEGQNVTLSCEQNLNHDAMYWYRQDPGQGLRLIYYSQIVNDFQKGDIAEGYSVSREKKESFPLTVTSAQKNPTAFYLCASRPSGNTIYFGEGSWLTVV.

The chain is built from TRBV7-3 and TRBJ1-1, with 7 nucleotides matching TRBD1. The germline V gene has CDR1 SGHTA and CDR2 FQGTGA. The CDR3 is made up of 14 amino acids. With 3 bases clipped from V and 2 bases from J, the junction kept 3 bases outside the gene matches. The CDR3 loop is CASSLDRSNTEAFF. The CDR3 DNA sequence: TGTGCCAGCAGCTTGGACAGGTCTAACACTGAAGCTTTCTTT.

The chain combines TRBV28 with TRBJ2-1, with TRBD1 identical over 8 bases. The V gene end was trimmed by 6 bases and the J gene end by 7 bases; junction bases not matched to a gene: 11. The CDR3 totals 15 residues. Per germline, CDR1 MDHEN and CDR2 SYDVKM. The CDR3 nucleotides read TGTGCCAGCAGAGTGGACAGGGCCAGTTGGAATGAGCAGTTCTTC. The encoded protein is CASRVDRASWNEQFF.

The chain has TRBV2 and TRBJ2-2, with 8 bases that match TRBD1. CDR3 length equals 13 residues. Germline CDR1 is SNHLY and CDR2 is FYNNEI. After removal of 6 bases from V and 7 bases from J, the junction contained 4 bases not matched to a gene. The CDR3 DNA follows: TGTGCCAGCAGAAGACAGGGGAACGGGGAGCTGTTTTTT. It encodes CASRRQGNGELFF.

By its share, this clone is medium-sized. The chain employs TRBV10-1 and TRBJ2-7; TRBD1 or TRBD2 may be the D gene (5 bases each). Trimming cost V 2 bases and J 6 bases, with 14 bases left between them. In germline, CDR1 is WNHNN, CDR2 SYGVQD (reference sequence). The length of the CDR3 is 14 residues. The CDR3 sequence: CASSEKVAGTEQYF. DNA for the CDR3: TGCGCCAGCAGTGAGAAGGTCGCAGGGACCGAGCAGTACTTC.

This clone was seen only once. V and J are TRBV10-3 and TRBJ2-7, with D perhaps matching TRBD1 (6 bases). Germline loops: CDR1 ENHRY, CDR2 SYGVKD. The CDR3 consists of 13 residues. Trimming removed 9 bases from V and 0 bases from J, with 12 bases in between. The CDR3 DNA follows: TGTGCCATGAGACAGGCTAGCTCCTACGAGCAGTACTTC. It codes for CAMRQASSYEQYF.

The chain carries TRBV5-1 and TRBJ1-1, with D perhaps TRBD1 (5 bases). V lost 3 bases to trimming and J lost 4 bases, with 16 bases between them. The length of the CDR3 is 15 residues. Germline values: CDR1 SGHRS, CDR2 YFSETQ. CDR3 DNA sequence: TGCGCCAGCAGCTCGAAAGGGGACTTGGGCACTGAAGCTTTCTTT. Translated: CASSSKGDLGTEAFF.

The chain joins TRBV7-2 to TRBJ2-5; TRBD2 agrees at 14 bases. The CDR3 consists of 17 residues. The germline gives CDR1 SGHTA, CDR2 FQGNSA. With 1 base clipped from V and 2 bases from J, the junction kept 3 bases outside the gene matches. The CDR3 is CASSLGGLAGAQETQYF. CDR3 nucleotides: TGTGCCAGCAGCTTAGGGGGACTAGCGGGGGCACAAGAGACCCAGTACTTC.

By frequency in the sample, this clone is medium-sized. V gene TRBV28 combines with J gene TRBJ2-7; D may be TRBD2 (6 bases). Trimming left V 5 bases short and J 7 bases short, with 9 bases between. The CDR3 contains 11 residues. Germline values: CDR1 MDHEN, CDR2 SYDVKM. The CDR3 DNA reads TGTGCCAGCAGTGGGGGGAGGGAGCAGTACTTC. Its translation is CASSGGREQYF.

This clone came up a few times. A read error may produce the germline difference seen at one junction end. The rearrangement joins TRBV7-2 to TRBJ2-7; TRBD1 agrees at 7 bases. CDR1 is SGHTA, CDR2 FQGNSA, per germline. The CDR3 extends over 15 amino acids. CDR3 sequence: CASSLRQGGSSEQYF. The CDR3 DNA is TGTGCCAGCAGCCTAAGACAGGGCGGGTCCTCCGAGCAGTACTTC.

This chain links TRBV7-3 with TRBJ1-1; D unclear. The V end lost 5 bases, the J end lost 4 bases, and 14 bases lay between the germline ends. The V gene's germline CDR1 is SGHTA and CDR2 FQGTGA. The CDR3 has 14 amino acids. CDR3 protein: CASSLEGAGTEAFF. CDR3 nucleotide sequence: TGTGCCAGCAGCCTCGAGGGTGCAGGCACTGAAGCTTTCTTT.

CDR3 nucleotides: TGTGCCAGCAGCTTGTCGGAAGTTTCACCCCTCCACTTT. Protein product: CASSLSEVSPLHF. The chain uses TRBV7-9 and TRBJ1-6; D remains ambiguous. The ends were cut back, 3 bases at V and 9 bases at J, with 9 bases in the middle. This CDR3 contains 13 residues. Germline loops: CDR1 SEHNR, CDR2 FQNEAQ (reference sequence).

The CDR3 DNA follows: TGTGCCAGTAGTCCCCTCCACAAGCCCCCCAATCAGCCCCAGCATTTT. As protein: CASSPLHKPPNQPQHF. J is TRBJ1-5 and V is TRBV19; D is ambiguous. Trimming shortened V by 5 bases and J by 3 bases, and 17 bases separated the two germline ends. Looked up from germline, CDR1 is LNHDA and CDR2 is SQIVND (reference sequence). The CDR3 is made up of 16 amino acids. The whole variable domain, remainder taken from reference TRBV19 and TRBJ1-5, is DGGITQSPKYLFRKEGQNVTLSCEQNLNHDAMYWYRQDPGQGLRLIYYSQIVNDFQKGDIAEGYSVSREKKESFPLTVTSAQKNPTAFYLCASSPLHKPPNQPQHFGDGTRLSIL.

J is TRBJ2-3 and V is TRBV29-1; D gene ambiguous. This CDR3 comprises 14 residues. Germline V CDR1 and CDR2: SQVTM, ANQGSEA. Trimming cost V 1 base and J 1 base, with 9 bases left between them. CDR3: CSVEGSWGTDTQYF. The DNA of the CDR3 is TGCAGCGTTGAAGGATCCTGGGGCACAGATACGCAGTATTTT.